This T cell receptor (beta chain) originates from a study of Ad26.COV2.S vaccination and SARS-CoV-2 variants. Treatment specified: about 20 received Ad26.COV2.S at low or high dose, single or two shots; a few received placebo; per-sample allocation not given. Samples came from day 63 after the first vaccine or placebo injection. What was given as vaccine was an Ad26 vector encoding Wuhan-strain SARS-CoV-2 spike. The data were produced by immunoSEQ multiplex PCR, yet TCRdb's version contains in-frame clones alone and is incomplete. Of 400,000 to 450,000 clones in the sample, approximately 90% were seen once. The germline V gene encodes CDR1 GTSNPN and CDR2 SVGIG (reference sequence). V was trimmed by 2 bases and J by 3 bases, leaving 11 bases between them. CDR3 length: 14 amino acids.

The material sequenced was peripheral blood, taken in a trial of Ad26.COV2.S vaccine versus placebo. The receptor was derived from a person between 18 and 65 years old who received the Ad26.COV2.S COVID-19 vaccine or a placebo. The chain recombines TRBV30 with TRBJ1-5; D perhaps matches TRBD1 (6 bases). This CDR3 reads CAWSPGTHNQPQHF. In DNA form, the CDR3 reads TGTGCCTGGAGTCCCGGGACACACAATCAGCCCCAGCATTTT.